The sequence of this T cell receptor (beta chain) was determined in a study of T cell responses to AZD1222 COVID-19 vaccine. General study results and limits: Epitopes outside B.1.351 and B.1.1.7 mutated regions reportedly drew nearly half of spike TCRs. The sample set comprised mostly white British donors with more females, and clonal diversity was possibly underestimated.

TCRdb's table, derived via immunoSEQ multiplex PCR, lists solely in-frame clones and lacks some. The sample holds about 150,000 clones, roughly 89% seen once. Worth noting for this clone: Its target is unknown.

V lost 10 bases, J lost 5 bases, and 7 bases stayed unmatched. The germline CDR1 and CDR2 sequences are WSHSY and SAAADI. There are 13 residues in the CDR3. V is TRBV10-2 and J is TRBJ2-1; 8 nucleotides match TRBD2. The receptor was derived from an adult in good health. The input for sequencing was peripheral blood, taken on day 0 of AZD1222 vaccination. The CDR3 DNA is TGCGCCACTAGGACTAGCCAGGACAATGAGCAGTTCTTC. As protein: CATRTSQDNEQFF.